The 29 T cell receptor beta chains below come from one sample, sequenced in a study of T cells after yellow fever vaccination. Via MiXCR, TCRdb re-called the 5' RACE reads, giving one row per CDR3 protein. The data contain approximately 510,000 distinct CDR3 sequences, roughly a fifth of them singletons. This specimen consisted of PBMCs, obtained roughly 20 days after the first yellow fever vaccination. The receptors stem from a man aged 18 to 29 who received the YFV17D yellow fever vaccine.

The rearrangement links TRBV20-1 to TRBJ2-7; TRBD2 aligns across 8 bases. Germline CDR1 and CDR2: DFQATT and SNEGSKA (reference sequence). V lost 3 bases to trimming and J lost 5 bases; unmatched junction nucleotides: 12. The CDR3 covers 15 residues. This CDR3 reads CSASVVAGNIDEQYF. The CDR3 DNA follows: TGCAGTGCTAGTGTGGTAGCGGGGAATATAGACGAGCAGTACTTC.

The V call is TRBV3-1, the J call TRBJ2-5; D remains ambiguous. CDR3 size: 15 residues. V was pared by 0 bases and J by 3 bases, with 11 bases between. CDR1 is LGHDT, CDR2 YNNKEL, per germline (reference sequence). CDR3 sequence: CASSQEQAIKETQYF. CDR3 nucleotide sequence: TGTGCCAGCAGCCAAGAGCAGGCCATAAAAGAGACCCAGTACTTC.

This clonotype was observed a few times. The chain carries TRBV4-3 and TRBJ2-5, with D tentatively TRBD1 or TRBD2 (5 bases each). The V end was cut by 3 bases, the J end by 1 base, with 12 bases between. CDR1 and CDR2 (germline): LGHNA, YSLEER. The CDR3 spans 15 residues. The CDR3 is CASSQGVRGQETQYF. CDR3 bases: TGCGCCAGCAGCCAGGGGGTAAGGGGCCAAGAGACCCAGTACTTC.

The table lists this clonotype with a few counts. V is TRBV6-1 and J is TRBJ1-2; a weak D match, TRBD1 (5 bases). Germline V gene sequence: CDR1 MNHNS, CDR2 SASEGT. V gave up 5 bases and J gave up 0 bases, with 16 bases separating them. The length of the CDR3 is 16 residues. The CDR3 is CASSPGAGHSNYGYTF. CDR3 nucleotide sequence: TGTGCCAGCAGTCCCGGGGCAGGTCATTCTAACTATGGCTACACCTTC.

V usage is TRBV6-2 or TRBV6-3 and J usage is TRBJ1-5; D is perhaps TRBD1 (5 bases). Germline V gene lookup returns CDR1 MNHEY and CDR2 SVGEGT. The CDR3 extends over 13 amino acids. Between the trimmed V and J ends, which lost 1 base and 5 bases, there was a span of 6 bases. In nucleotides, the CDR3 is TGTGCCAGCAGTTACTGGGGGGATCAGCCCCAGCATTTT. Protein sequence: CASSYWGDQPQHF.

The CDR3 DNA reads as TGTGCCAGCACCACCTCCGAGGCTTCACCCCTCCACTTT. Its protein is CASTTSEASPLHF. The chain carries TRBV6-2 or TRBV6-3 and TRBJ1-6; no reliable D call. CDR1 is MNHEY and CDR2 is SVGEGT in the germline V gene. The CDR3 consists of 13 residues. Trimming left V 7 bases short and J 9 bases short, with 13 bases between.

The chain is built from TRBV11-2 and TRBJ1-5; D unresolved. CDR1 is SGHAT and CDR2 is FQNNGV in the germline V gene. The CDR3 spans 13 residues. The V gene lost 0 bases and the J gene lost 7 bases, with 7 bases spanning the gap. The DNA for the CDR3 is TGTGCCAGCAGCTTAGATCGGCGGCAGCCCCAGCATTTT. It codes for CASSLDRRQPQHF.

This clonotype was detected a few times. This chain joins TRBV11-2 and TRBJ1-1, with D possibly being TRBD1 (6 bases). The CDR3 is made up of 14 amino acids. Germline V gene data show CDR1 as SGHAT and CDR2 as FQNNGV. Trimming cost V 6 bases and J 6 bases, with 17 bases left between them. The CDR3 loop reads CASRSSGVGAEAFF. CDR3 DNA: TGTGCCAGCAGATCATCAGGGGTAGGCGCTGAAGCTTTCTTT.

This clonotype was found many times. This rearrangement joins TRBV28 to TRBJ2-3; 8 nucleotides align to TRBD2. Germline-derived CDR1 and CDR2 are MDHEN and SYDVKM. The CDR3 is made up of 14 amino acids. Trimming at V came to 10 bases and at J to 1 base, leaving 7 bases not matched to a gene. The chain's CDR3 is CATGGAGGTDTQYF. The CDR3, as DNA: TGTGCCACCGGGGGGGCGGGTGGCACAGATACGCAGTATTTT.

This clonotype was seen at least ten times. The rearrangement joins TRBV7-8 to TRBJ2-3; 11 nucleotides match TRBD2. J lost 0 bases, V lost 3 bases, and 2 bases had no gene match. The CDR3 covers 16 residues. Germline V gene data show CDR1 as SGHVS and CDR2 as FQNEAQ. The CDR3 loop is CASSFRLAGSTDTQYF. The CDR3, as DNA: TGTGCCAGCAGCTTTAGACTAGCGGGAAGCACAGATACGCAGTATTTT.

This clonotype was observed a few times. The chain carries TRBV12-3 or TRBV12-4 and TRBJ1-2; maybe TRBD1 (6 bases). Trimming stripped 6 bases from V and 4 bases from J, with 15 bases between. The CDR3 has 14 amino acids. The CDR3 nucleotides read TGTGCCAGCAGCCCTCGACAGGCCCGCTATGGCTACACCTTC. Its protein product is CASSPRQARYGYTF.

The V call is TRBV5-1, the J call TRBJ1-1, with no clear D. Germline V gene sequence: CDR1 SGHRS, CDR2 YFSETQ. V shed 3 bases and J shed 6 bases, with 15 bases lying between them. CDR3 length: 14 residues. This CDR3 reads CASSWEGSMSEAFF. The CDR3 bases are TGCGCCAGCAGCTGGGAGGGCTCTATGTCTGAAGCTTTCTTT.

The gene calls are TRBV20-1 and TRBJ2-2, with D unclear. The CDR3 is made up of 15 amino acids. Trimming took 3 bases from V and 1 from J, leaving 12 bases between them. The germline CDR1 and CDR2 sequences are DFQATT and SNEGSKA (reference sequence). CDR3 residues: CSASPSDGNTGELFF. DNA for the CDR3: TGCAGTGCTAGCCCTAGTGATGGGAACACCGGGGAGCTGTTTTTT.

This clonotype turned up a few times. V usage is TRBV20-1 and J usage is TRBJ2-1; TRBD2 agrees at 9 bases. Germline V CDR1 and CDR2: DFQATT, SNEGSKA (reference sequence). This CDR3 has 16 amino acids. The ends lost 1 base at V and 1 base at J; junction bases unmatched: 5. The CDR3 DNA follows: TGCAGTGCTAGAGGCACGGCGGGGGGGTCCTACAATGAGCAGTTCTTC. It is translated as CSARGTAGGSYNEQFF.

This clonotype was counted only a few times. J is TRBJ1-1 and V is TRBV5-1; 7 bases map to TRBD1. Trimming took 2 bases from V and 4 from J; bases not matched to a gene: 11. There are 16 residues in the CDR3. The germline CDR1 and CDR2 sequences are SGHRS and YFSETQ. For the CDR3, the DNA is TGCGCCAGCAGCTTACCGTCAGGGGGACGATCCACTGAAGCTTTCTTT. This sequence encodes CASSLPSGGRSTEAFF.

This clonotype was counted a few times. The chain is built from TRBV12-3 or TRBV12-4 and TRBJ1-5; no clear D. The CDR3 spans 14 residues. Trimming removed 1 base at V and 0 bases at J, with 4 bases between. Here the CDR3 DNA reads TGTGCCAGCAGTTTAGAGTATAGCAATCAGCCCCAGCATTTT. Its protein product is CASSLEYSNQPQHF.

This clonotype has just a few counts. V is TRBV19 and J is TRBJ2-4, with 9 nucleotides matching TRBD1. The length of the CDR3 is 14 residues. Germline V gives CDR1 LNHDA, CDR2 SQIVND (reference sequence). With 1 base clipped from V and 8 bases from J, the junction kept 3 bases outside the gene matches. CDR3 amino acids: CASSIGGDRDIQYF. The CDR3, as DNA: TGTGCCAGTAGTATAGGAGGGGACAGGGACATTCAGTACTTC.

The CDR3 nucleotides are TGTGCCAGCAGCTTAGCGGGTCGTTGGGGTTCACCCCTCCACTTT. The encoded protein is CASSLAGRWGSPLHF. V gene TRBV11-1 combines with J gene TRBJ1-6, with no clear D. CDR1 and CDR2 (germline): SGHAT, FQDESV (reference sequence). The CDR3 is 15 amino acids. Trimming pared 0 bases from V and 9 bases from J, leaving 12 bases between.

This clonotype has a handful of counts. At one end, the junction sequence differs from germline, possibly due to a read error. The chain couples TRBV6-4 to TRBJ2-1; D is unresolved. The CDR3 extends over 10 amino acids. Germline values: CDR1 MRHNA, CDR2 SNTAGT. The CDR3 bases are TGTGCCAGCACCCTACCCTCCGTCTCCTTC. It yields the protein CASTLPSVSF.

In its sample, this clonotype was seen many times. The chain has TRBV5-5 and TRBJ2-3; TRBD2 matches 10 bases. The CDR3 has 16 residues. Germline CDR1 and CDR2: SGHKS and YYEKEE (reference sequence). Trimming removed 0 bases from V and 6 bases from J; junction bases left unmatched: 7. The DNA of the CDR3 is TGTGCCAGCAGCTTGGTGTTAGCGGGGGGCCGGGATACGCAGTATTTT. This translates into CASSLVLAGGRDTQYF.

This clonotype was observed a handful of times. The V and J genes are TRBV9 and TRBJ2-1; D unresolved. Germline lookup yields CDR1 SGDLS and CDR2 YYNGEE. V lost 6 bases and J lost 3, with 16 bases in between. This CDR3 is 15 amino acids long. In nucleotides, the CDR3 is TGTGCCAGCATTTTTTCAGCGTGGGGCTACAATGAGCAGTTCTTC. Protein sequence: CASIFSAWGYNEQFF.

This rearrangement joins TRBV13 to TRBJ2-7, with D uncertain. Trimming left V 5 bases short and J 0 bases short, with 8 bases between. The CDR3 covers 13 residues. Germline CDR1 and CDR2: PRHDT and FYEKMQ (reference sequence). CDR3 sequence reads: CASSGVCSYEQYV. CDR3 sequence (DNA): TGTGCCAGCAGCGGGGTTTGCTCCTACGAGCAGTACGTC.

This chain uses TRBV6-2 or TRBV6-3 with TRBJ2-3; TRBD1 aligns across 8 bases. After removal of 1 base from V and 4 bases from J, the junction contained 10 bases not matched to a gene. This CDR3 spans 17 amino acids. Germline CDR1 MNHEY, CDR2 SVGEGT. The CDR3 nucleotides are TGTGCCAGCAGTTACTACCCGACAGGGGCCCTGGCAGATACGCAGTATTTT. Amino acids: CASSYYPTGALADTQYF.

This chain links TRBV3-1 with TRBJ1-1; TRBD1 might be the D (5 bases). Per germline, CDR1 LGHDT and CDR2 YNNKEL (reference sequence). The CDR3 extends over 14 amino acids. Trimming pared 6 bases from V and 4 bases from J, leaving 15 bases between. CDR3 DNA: TGTGCCAGCAGATTTTCCTTGAGGGGCACTGAAGCTTTCTTT. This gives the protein CASRFSLRGTEAFF. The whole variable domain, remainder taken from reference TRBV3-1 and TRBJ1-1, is DTAVSQTPKYLVTQMGNDKSIKCEQNLGHDTMYWYKQDSKKFLKIMFSYNNKELIINETVPNRFSPKSPDKAHLNLHINSLELGDSAVYFCASRFSLRGTEAFFGQGTRLTVV.

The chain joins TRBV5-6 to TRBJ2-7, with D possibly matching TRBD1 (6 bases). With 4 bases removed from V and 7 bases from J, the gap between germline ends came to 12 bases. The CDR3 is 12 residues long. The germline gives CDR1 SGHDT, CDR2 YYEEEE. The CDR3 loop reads CASSEQGREQYF. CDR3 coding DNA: TGTGCCAGCAGCGAACAGGGTCGAGAGCAGTACTTC.

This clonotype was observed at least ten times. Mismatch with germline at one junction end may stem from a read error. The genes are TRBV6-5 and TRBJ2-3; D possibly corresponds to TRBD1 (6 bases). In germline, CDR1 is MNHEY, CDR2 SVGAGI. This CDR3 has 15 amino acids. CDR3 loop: CASSYWQGRGDTQYF. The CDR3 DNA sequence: TGTGCCAGCAGCTACTGGCAGGGGAGAGGGGATACGCAGTATTTT.

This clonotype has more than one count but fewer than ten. The CDR3 coding sequence is TGTGCCAGCAGCAAAGAAGAAGGGACAGGGTACCTCCCGGGTGGCTACGAGCAGTACGTC. It codes for CASSKEEGTGYLPGGYEQYV. The chain uses TRBV21-1 and TRBJ2-7; the table's D call, TRBD1, was not checked against the DNA. TRBV21-1 is tagged as a pseudogene. The CDR3 extends over 20 amino acids.

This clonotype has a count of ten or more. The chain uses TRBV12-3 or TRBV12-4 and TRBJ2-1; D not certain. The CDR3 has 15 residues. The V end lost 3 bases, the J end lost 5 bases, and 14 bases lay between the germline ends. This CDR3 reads CASSFYRTRDNEQFF. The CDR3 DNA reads TGTGCCAGCAGTTTTTATCGCACCCGGGACAATGAGCAGTTCTTC.

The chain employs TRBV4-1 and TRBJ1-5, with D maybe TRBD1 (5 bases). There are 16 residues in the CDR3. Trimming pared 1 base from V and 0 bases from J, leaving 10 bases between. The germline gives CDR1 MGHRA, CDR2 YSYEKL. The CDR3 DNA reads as TGCGCCAGCAGCCAAGTTGAAGGGACTAGCAATCAGCCCCAGCATTTT. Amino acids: CASSQVEGTSNQPQHF.